These T cell receptor beta chains were read from a single sample in a study of OX40 agonist ivuxolimab in advanced cancers. Assay: immunoSEQ multiplex PCR; the TCRdb copy retains only in-frame clones and omits some. The sample shows roughly 60,000 clones, roughly 84% of them seen only once. The specimen was CD4+ or CD8+ T cells sorted from blood, collected in a trial of the OX40 agonist ivuxolimab. The receptors derive from an adult with an advanced solid tumor such as melanoma, head and neck, liver or kidney cancer. The CDR3 runs from the conserved cysteine through the conserved F or W. A D gene is named only where the DNA matches it firmly. Expanded clones are given a class, and other clones once, few, many or no size at all.

abundance | len | j_gene | v_gene | d_gene | CDR3aa | CDR3nt
. | 15 | TRBJ2-7 | TRBV5-6 | . | CASTSAMQGNYEQYF | TGTGCCAGCACCTCTGCCATGCAGGGCAACTACGAGCAGTACTTC
. | 13 | TRBJ2-5 | TRBV11-1 | . | CASSLTDQETQYF | TGTGCCAGCAGCTTGACAGACCAAGAGACCCAGTACTTC
. | 12 | TRBJ2-1 | TRBV10-2 | . | CASRVTDNEQFF | TGCGCCAGCAGGGTCACCGACAATGAGCAGTTCTTC
. | 15 | TRBJ2-1 | TRBV30 | TRBD1 | CAWSTGDRGYNEQFF | TGTGCCTGGAGCACCGGCGACAGGGGATACAATGAGCAGTTCTTC
few | 15 | TRBJ1-1 | TRBV7-9 | . | CASSPSGAGFPEAFF | TGTGCCAGCAGTCCAAGCGGGGCGGGTTTCCCTGAAGCTTTCTTT
. | 14 | TRBJ2-5 | TRBV28 | TRBD1 | CASSFDRGIETQYF | TGTGCCAGCAGTTTCGACAGGGGTATAGAGACCCAGTACTTC
once | 13 | TRBJ2-1 | TRBV29-1 | TRBD2 | CSVLAGVSDEQFF | TGCAGCGTACTAGCGGGAGTTTCGGATGAGCAGTTCTTC
. | 11 | TRBJ1-1 | TRBV25-1 | TRBD1 | CASSPGTGVFF | TGTGCCAGCAGCCCCGGGACAGGGGTTTTCTTT
. | 15 | TRBJ2-4 | TRBV27 | . | CASSLPRVTKNIQYF | TGTGCCAGCAGTTTACCCAGGGTGACCAAAAACATTCAGTACTTC
. | 15 | TRBJ2-2 | TRBV7-6 | . | CASSKRGVRTGELFF | TGTGCCAGCAGCAAGAGGGGTGTTCGGACCGGGGAGCTGTTTTTT
once | 14 | TRBJ1-2 | TRBV5-8 | . | CASSRRALGGGYTF | TGTGCCAGCAGCCGCCGGGCCCTAGGCGGGGGCTACACCTTC
. | 15 | TRBJ1-2 | TRBV7-2 | TRBD1 | CASSLDRGHHYGYTF | TGTGCCAGCAGCCTTGACAGGGGCCATCATTATGGCTACACCTTC
few | 14 | TRBJ1-2 | TRBV4-1 | TRBD1 | CASSRTGGSYGYTF | TGCGCCAGCAGCCGTACAGGGGGCAGCTATGGCTACACCTTC
. | 16 | TRBJ2-7 | TRBV7-9 | . | CATSAWGHESSYEQYF | TGTGCCACCTCAGCTTGGGGACATGAGAGCTCCTACGAGCAGTACTTC
. | 13 | TRBJ2-1 | TRBV7-7 | . | CASSTDRNNEQFF | TGTGCCAGCAGCACAGACAGAAACAATGAGCAGTTCTTC
once | 16 | TRBJ2-4 | TRBV6-6 | TRBD1 | CASSPRDRGSKNIQYF | TGTGCCAGCAGTCCCCGGGACAGGGGATCCAAAAACATTCAGTACTTC
few | 12 | TRBJ2-7 | TRBV2 | . | CASSPSSYEQYF | TGTGCCAGCAGCCCCAGTTCCTACGAGCAGTACTTC
. | 10 | TRBJ2-5 | TRBV2 | . | CASSVETQYF | TGTGCCAGCAGTGTTGAGACCCAGTACTTC
. | 14 | TRBJ2-1 | TRBV28 | . | CASSLYRVSNEQFF | TGTGCCAGCAGTTTATACCGGGTGTCCAATGAGCAGTTCTTC
. | 15 | TRBJ2-2 | TRBV9 | . | CASSPSGSRTGELFF | TGTGCCAGCAGCCCCAGCGGGTCCCGCACCGGGGAGCTGTTTTTT
few | 14 | TRBJ1-1 | TRBV6-1 | . | CASNQGYWLSEAFF | TGTGCCAGCAACCAAGGGTATTGGCTTTCTGAAGCTTTCTTT
. | 15 | TRBJ1-1 | TRBV7-6 | . | CASSLRYVGNTEAFF | TGTGCCAGCAGCCTTCGGTACGTGGGGAACACTGAAGCTTTCTTT